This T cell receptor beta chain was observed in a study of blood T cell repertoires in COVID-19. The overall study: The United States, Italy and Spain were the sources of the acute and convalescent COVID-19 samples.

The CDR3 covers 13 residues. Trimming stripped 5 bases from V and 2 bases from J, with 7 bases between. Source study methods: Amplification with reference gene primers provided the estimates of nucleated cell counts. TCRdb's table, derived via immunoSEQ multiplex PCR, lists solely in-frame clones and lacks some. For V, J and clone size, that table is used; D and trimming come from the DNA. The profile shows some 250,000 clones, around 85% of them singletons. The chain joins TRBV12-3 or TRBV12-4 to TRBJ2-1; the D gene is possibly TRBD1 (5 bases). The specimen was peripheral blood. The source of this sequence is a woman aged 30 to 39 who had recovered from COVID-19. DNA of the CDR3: TGTGCCAGCAGTCAGGGTCCCTACAATGAGCAGTTCTTC. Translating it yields CASSQGPYNEQFF.